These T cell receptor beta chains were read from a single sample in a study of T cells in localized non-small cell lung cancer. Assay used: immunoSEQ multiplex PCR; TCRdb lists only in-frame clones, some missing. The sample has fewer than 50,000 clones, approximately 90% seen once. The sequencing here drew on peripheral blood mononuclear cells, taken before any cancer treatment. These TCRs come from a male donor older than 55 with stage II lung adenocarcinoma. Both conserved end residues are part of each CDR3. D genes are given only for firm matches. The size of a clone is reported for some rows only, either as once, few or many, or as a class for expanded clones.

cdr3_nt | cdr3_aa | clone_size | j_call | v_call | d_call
TGTGCCAGTGGGGAGGGGCAGAATAGCAATCAGCCCCAGCATTTT | CASGEGQNSNQPQHF | - | TRBJ1-5 | TRBV19 | -
TGTGCCTGGAGTAAGCTCTACGAGCAGTACTTC | CAWSKLYEQYF | - | TRBJ2-7 | TRBV30 | -
TGTGCCAGCAGCTTGATCGGGGAAAACATTCAGTACTTC | CASSLIGENIQYF | - | TRBJ2-4 | TRBV7-9 | -
TGTGCCAGCAGCCAAAGCCATGCGAATCAGCCCCAGCATTTT | CASSQSHANQPQHF | once | TRBJ1-5 | TRBV4-2 | -
TGTGCCAGCAGCCACGGACCGAACACTGAAGCTTTCTTT | CASSHGPNTEAFF | - | TRBJ1-1 | TRBV7-2 | -
TGTGCCAGCAGCCGTCTACAGTCATCCTACGAGCAGTACTTC | CASSRLQSSYEQYF | once | TRBJ2-7 | TRBV27 | -
TGTGCCAGTAGCCGGGACAGGGTCCCTTTTGGCTACACCTTC | CASSRDRVPFGYTF | - | TRBJ1-2 | TRBV19 | TRBD1
TGTGCCAGCAGCCCCCGCACAGATACGCAGTATTTT | CASSPRTDTQYF | once | TRBJ2-3 | TRBV7-9 | -
TGTGCCTGGAGAAGGGGTGGCACTGAAGCTTTCTTT | CAWRRGGTEAFF | few | TRBJ1-1 | TRBV30 | -
TGTGCCAGCAGCGATGATGACAGGCCCTACGAGCAGTACTTC | CASSDDDRPYEQYF | - | TRBJ2-7 | TRBV5-5 | -
TGTGCCAGCAGCCCATACCTGGCGGATAGCAATCAGCCCCAGCATTTT | CASSPYLADSNQPQHF | - | TRBJ1-5 | TRBV7-2 | -
TGTGCCAGCAGTACCGGGACAGAGAGCTCACCCCTCCACTTT | CASSTGTESSPLHF | - | TRBJ1-6 | TRBV6-5 | TRBD1
TGTGCCTGGAGGGAGTGGGCTGAAGCTTTCTTT | CAWREWAEAFF | - | TRBJ1-1 | TRBV30 | -
TGTGCCACCAGCAGTGATACTGCGGGGCCCCCTCTGTTCTTC | CATSSDTAGPPLFF | - | TRBJ2-1 | TRBV15 | -
TGTGCCTGGAGTGTACATCAGAGAGATACGCAGTATTTT | CAWSVHQRDTQYF | - | TRBJ2-3 | TRBV30 | -
TGCGCCAGCAGCCCGAGCACCAGTGATGGCTACACCTTC | CASSPSTSDGYTF | - | TRBJ1-2 | TRBV5-4 | -
TGTGCCAGCAGCAAAGGGGGCACTAATGAAAAACTGTTTTTT | CASSKGGTNEKLFF | - | TRBJ1-4 | TRBV7-3 | TRBD1
TGTGCCAGCAGCTTGGGACCCGCAGGGCAGGACTATGGCTACACCTTC | CASSLGPAGQDYGYTF | - | TRBJ1-2 | TRBV5-4 | -
TGTGCCAGCAGTTTGGGACAGATTAGCGGCTACACCTTC | CASSLGQISGYTF | once | TRBJ1-2 | TRBV28 | TRBD1
TGTGCCAGCACCAGGGGGGCCTCCTACGAGCAGTACTTC | CASTRGASYEQYF | - | TRBJ2-7 | TRBV28 | -
TGTGCCAGCAGCTTTGGACAGGGGGCTGAAGCTTTCTTT | CASSFGQGAEAFF | - | TRBJ1-1 | TRBV7-9 | TRBD1
TGTGCCAGCAGGGGGTCCGGGACCAAACTCCTACCGTTCTTC | CASRGSGTKLLPFF | - | TRBJ2-1 | TRBV2 | -
TGTGCCAGCAGCCCTTATACTGAAGCTTTCTTT | CASSPYTEAFF | - | TRBJ1-1 | TRBV2 | -
TGCGCCAGCAGACGAGACGGGGGGAATGAAAAACTGTTTTTT | CASRRDGGNEKLFF | few | TRBJ1-4 | TRBV5-1 | -